The 4 T cell receptor gamma chains presented below share a single source sample, sequenced in a study of gamma-delta T cells after stem cell transplantation (dated by TCRdb to about 2016). Preparation of the library involved RT-PCR. Reads for this sample came from an Illumina MiSeq. Identical DNA sequences were merged into single rows after TCRdb reprocessed the public reads with CATT. The sample contains 300 to 450 gamma-chain clones, about 2.5% of them found a single time. About three fifths of the sample is taken by the ten largest. Sequencing input: gamma-delta T cells. The receptors originated from a human donor. It is not recorded whose cells these are; they may come from a transplant donor.

On this clone itself: TCRdb's protein for this DNA is that of a much larger clone and differs from the translation at residue 14, likely a read error; the protein shown is the DNA translation. The chain has TRGV9 and TRGJP. The germline V gene encodes CDR1 GITISATS and CDR2 ISYDGTV (reference sequence). The CDR3 has 16 amino acids. The CDR3: CALWEVRELGKKIEVF. In DNA form, the CDR3 reads TGTGCCTTGTGGGAGGTGCGGGAGTTGGGCAAAAAAATCGAGGTATTT.

This clone was found a few times. This likely reflects a read error, since a far larger clone is one base away. Other DNA sequences in the sample encode the same CDR3. The V and J genes are TRGV9 and TRGJ1 or TRGJ2. Per the germline V gene, CDR1 is GITISATS and CDR2 is ISYDGTV (reference sequence). This CDR3 has 12 residues. The CDR3 nucleotides read TGTGCCTTGTGGGAGCGATATTATAAGAAGCTCTTT. Translation gives CALWERYYKKLF.

For this clone: TCRdb's listed protein matches a much larger clone and diverges from this DNA's translation at residue 14, likely through a read error; the protein shown comes from the DNA. This chain joins TRGV9 and TRGJP. The J call may not be correct, given that the DNA end is closer to TRGJP1. The CDR3 is 15 amino acids. CDR1 and CDR2 from the germline V gene are GITISATS and ISYDGTV (reference sequence). CDR3 amino acids: CALWDEELGKKIKIF. The CDR3 coding sequence is TGTGCCTTGTGGGATGAAGAGTTGGGCAAAAAAATCAAGATATTT.

This clone was detected a few times. The amino acid sequence in TCRdb belongs to a much larger clone and departs from this DNA's translation at residue 5, likely a sequencing read error; the sequence shown is translated from the DNA. The chain carries TRGV9 and TRGJP. Germline V gene sequence: CDR1 GITISATS, CDR2 ISYDGTV (reference sequence). The V gene end was trimmed by 6 bases and the J gene end by 3 bases; junction bases not matched to a gene: 5. This CDR3 contains 16 residues. CDR3 region: CALWKPQELGKKIKVF. The CDR3 DNA is TGTGCCTTGTGGAAACCGCAAGAGTTGGGCAAAAAAATCAAGGTATTT.